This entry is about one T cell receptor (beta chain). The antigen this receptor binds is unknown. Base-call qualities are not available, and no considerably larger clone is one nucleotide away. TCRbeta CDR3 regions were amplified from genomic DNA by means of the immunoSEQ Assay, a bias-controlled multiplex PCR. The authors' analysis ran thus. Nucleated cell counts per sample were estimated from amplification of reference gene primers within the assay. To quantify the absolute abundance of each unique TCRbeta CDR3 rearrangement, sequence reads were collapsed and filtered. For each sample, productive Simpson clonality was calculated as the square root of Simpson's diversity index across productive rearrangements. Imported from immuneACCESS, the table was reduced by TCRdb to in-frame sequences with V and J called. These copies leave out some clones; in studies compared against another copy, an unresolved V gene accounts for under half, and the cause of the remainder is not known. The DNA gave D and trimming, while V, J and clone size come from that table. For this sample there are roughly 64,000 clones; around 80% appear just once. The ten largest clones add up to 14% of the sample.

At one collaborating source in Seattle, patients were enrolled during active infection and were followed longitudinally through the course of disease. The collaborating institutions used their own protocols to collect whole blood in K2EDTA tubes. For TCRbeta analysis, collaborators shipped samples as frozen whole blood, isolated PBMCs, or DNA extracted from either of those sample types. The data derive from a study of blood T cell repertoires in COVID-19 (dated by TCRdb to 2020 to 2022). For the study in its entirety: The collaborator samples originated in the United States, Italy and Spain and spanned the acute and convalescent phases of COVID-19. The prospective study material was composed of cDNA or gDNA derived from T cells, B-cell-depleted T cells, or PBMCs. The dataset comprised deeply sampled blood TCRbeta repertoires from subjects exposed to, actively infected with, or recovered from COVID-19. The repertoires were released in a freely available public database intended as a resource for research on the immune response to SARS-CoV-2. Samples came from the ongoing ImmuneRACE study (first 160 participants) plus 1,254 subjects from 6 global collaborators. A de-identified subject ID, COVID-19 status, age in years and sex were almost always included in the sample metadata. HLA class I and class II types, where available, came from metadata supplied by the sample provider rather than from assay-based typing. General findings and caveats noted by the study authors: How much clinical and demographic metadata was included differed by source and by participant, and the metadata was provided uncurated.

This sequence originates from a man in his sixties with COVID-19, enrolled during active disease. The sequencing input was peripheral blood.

The CDR3 protein sequence reads: CASNRHFQETQYF. The nucleotide sequence is given as TGTGCCAGTAATAGACATTTCCAAGAGACCCAGTACTTC. Recombination linked TRBV6-6 to TRBJ2-5; no D gene is confidently identified. According to the germline V gene (reference sequence), CDR1 reads MNHNY and CDR2 reads SVGAGI. Deletion took 9 bases off V and 1 base off J, with a span of 12 bases between the germline ends. The CDR3 covers 13 residues, taking in both the cysteine and the phenylalanine. Only the CDR3 portion is preserved as DNA: 39 bases, with reading frame beginning at the first base.